The clone carrying this T cell receptor beta chain was recorded a few times. This specimen belongs to a study of beta chain features in type 1 diabetes. This CDR3 is 17 amino acids long. The V gene lost 3 bases and the J gene lost 4 bases, with 22 bases spanning the gap. Germline values: CDR1 MGHDK, CDR2 SYGVNS. Every isolated RNA sample was fully reverse transcribed, so sequencing captured expressed TCRB transcripts. Sequenced by immunoSEQ multiplex PCR; TCRdb stores in-frame clones only, minus some. Seen here are hundreds of thousands of clones, approximately 28% observed once, and the top ten hold 0.05% to 0.07%.

Sequenced material: naive CD4+ T cells from blood. The chain combines TRBV25-1 with TRBJ2-7; D might be TRBD1 (6 bases). This TCR was sampled from a man between 18 and 35 years old in good health. Here the CDR3 reads CASSDPAKGVGAYEQYF. CDR3 sequence (DNA): TGTGCCAGCAGTGACCCCGCCAAGGGGGTGGGGGCTTACGAGCAGTACTTC.